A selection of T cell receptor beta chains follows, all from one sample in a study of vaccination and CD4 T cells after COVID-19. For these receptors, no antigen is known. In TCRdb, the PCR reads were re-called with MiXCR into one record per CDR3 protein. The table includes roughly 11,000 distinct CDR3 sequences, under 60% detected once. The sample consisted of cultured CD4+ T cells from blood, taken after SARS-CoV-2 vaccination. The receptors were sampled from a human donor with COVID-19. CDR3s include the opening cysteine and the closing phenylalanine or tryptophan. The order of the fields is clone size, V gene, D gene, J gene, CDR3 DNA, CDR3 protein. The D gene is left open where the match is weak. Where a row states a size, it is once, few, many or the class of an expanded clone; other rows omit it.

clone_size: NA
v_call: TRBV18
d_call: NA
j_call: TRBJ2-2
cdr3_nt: TGTGCCAGCTCACCTTTGGGAGGGACAGTTAACACCGGGGAGCTGTTTTTT
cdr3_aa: CASSPLGGTVNTGELFF

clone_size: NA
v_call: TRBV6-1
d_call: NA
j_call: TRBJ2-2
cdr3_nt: TGTGCCAGCAGACGGGTTGTCGGGGAGCTGTTTTTT
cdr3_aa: CASRRVVGELFF

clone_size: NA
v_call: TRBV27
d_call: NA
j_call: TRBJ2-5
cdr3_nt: TGTGCCAGCAGTTTATCGTACCCTAGGGACCAAGAGACCCAGTACTTC
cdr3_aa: CASSLSYPRDQETQYF

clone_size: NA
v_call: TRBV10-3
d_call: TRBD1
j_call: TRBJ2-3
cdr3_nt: TGTGCCATCAGCCCCGGGACAGGGGCTGGAGATACGCAGTATTTT
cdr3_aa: CAISPGTGAGDTQYF

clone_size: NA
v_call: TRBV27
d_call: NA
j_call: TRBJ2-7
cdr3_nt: TGTGCCAGCAGTTCCGTGGGCGAGCAGTACTTC
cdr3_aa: CASSSVGEQYF

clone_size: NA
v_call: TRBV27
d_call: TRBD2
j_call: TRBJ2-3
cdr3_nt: TGTGCCAGCAGTTTAATGGGACTAGCGGGGGGAGATACGCAGTATTTT
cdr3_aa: CASSLMGLAGGDTQYF

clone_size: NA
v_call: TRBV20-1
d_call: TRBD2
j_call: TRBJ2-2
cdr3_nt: TGCAGTGCTAGAGTGAGACTAGCGGGGGGGCCCACCGGGGAGCTGTTTTTT
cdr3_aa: CSARVRLAGGPTGELFF

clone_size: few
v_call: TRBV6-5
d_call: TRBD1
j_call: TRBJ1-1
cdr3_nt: TGTGCCAGCAGTTCGGACAGGGTTACGGCTTTCTTT
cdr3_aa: CASSSDRVTAFF

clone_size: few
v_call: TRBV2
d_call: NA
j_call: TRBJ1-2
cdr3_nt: TGTGCCGGGACGGAAGGGGGGTTACGTGGCTACACCTTC
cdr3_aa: CAGTEGGLRGYTF

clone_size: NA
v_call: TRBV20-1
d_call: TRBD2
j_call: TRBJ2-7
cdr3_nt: TGCAGTACGCGGGGGGGCTCCTACGAGCAGTACTTC
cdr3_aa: CSTRGGSYEQYF

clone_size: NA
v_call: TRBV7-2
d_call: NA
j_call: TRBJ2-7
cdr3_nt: TGTGCCAGCAGTCAAGAGGCGGGGAGAGGGTCCTACGAGCAGTACTTC
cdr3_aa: CASSQEAGRGSYEQYF

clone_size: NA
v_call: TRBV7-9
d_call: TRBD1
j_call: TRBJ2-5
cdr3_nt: TGTGCCAGCAGCCCCGGACAGGGAATGGAGACCCAGTACTTC
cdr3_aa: CASSPGQGMETQYF

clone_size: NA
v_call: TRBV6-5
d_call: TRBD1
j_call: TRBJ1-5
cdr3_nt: TGTGCCAGCAGTTACTCGTTGGGCAGGGGGTTCGGGCAGCCCCAGCATTTT
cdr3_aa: CASSYSLGRGFGQPQHF

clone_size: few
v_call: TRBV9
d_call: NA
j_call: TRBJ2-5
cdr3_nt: TGTGCCAGCAGCGTTTCTCTCCAGGGTGCAGAGACCCAGTACTTC
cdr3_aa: CASSVSLQGAETQYF

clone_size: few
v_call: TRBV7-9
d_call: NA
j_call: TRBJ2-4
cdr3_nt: TGTGCCAGCAGCTTAGAATCACAGATAAACATTCAGTACTTC
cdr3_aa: CASSLESQINIQYF